The rows below give T cell receptor beta chains drawn from one sample of a study of cytomegalovirus exposure and HLA in healthy donors. TCRdb's table, derived via immunoSEQ multiplex PCR, lists solely in-frame clones and lacks some. The sample has about 190,000 clones, around 86% seen once; the top ten hold 1.5% to 2%. The sequenced sample was PBMCs. All receptors derive from a young woman in good health and CMV-seronegative. Each CDR3 is given with its conserved first and last residue. D genes are given only for firm matches. Some rows mark clone size as missing; the rest say once, few, many or name a class of expanded clone.

J gene	clone size	D gene	V gene	CDR3 DNA	CDR3 protein
TRBJ2-1	NA	NA	TRBV7-7	TGTGCTAGCAGCGCCGGGGGAACGGATGAGCAGTTCTTC	CASSAGGTDEQFF
TRBJ1-4	NA	NA	TRBV7-8	TGTGCCAGCAGCTTACTGACAACAACTAATGAAAAACTGTTTTTT	CASSLLTTTNEKLFF
TRBJ1-1	NA	NA	TRBV7-9	TGTGCCAGCATCCAGCGGGTAGGGACTGAAGCTTTCTTT	CASIQRVGTEAFF
TRBJ1-3	few	TRBD1	TRBV11-3	TGTGCCAGCAGCTTAGACCAAGGGGGCTCCAGCTCTGGAAACACCATATATTTT	CASSLDQGGSSSGNTIYF
TRBJ1-1	NA	TRBD1	TRBV6-5	TGTGCCAGCAGTTACTCAGACAGGGGCCCTGAAGCTTTCTTT	CASSYSDRGPEAFF
TRBJ1-1	NA	NA	TRBV28	TGTGCCAGCAGTTTTCGGGGCGGGAGGACTGAAGCTTTCTTT	CASSFRGGRTEAFF
TRBJ2-5	NA	TRBD1	TRBV29-1	TGCAGCGTTGACCGAGACAGGGACCAAGAGACCCAGTACTTC	CSVDRDRDQETQYF
TRBJ2-7	NA	TRBD1	TRBV14	TGTGCCAGCAGTAGGACAGGGGTAAGGAACGAGCAGTACTTC	CASSRTGVRNEQYF
TRBJ1-1	NA	NA	TRBV30	TGTGCCTGGAACGGTGGGAGGGGTCCGGGCACTGAAGCTTTCTTT	CAWNGGRGPGTEAFF
TRBJ2-5	NA	NA	TRBV15	TGTGCCACCAGACGGGGGGCCCAGGAGACCCAGTACTTC	CATRRGAQETQYF
TRBJ1-1	few	NA	TRBV4-1	TGCGCCAGCAGCCAAGCAGGTTTGAACACTGAAGCTTTCTTT	CASSQAGLNTEAFF